The sequence of this TCR beta chain was determined in a study of blood T cell repertoires in COVID-19. The table came from immunoSEQ multiplex PCR; TCRdb's copy has only in-frame clones and leaves some out. The sample shows 270,000 or so clones, roughly 85% of them seen only once. Trimming cost V 3 bases and J 2 bases, with 9 bases left between them. CDR3 length equals 13 residues. The V gene's germline CDR1 is SQVTM and CDR2 ANQGSEA. Sequences were obtained from peripheral blood. V gene TRBV29-1 combines with J gene TRBJ2-3; D is perhaps TRBD1 (5 bases). The source of this sequence is a woman under 30 with acute or convalescent COVID-19. The chain's CDR3 is CSVEWGFTDTQYF. CDR3 bases: TGCAGCGTTGAGTGGGGCTTCACAGATACGCAGTATTTT.